Shown below are 5 T cell receptor beta chains from a single sample sequenced in a study of shared clonotypes between healthy human individuals. Here immunoSEQ multiplex PCR was the method, and the copy in TCRdb shows in-frame clones only, minus some. Seen here are about 1.1 million clones, roughly 77% observed once, and the top ten hold 0.85% to 1%. What was sequenced was memory CD4+ T cells from PBMCs. The subset is: CD45RA-negative fraction. Receptor source: a man in his late teens or twenties in good health. Some clones in this sample may be carry-over from other donors' samples.

This clone has more than one count but fewer than ten. Other DNA sequences of this sample code for an identical CDR3. The chain uses TRBV28 and TRBJ1-2, with no clear D. In germline, CDR1 is MDHEN, CDR2 SYDVKM. The CDR3 length is 11 residues. The ends were cut back, 5 bases at V and 2 bases at J, with 3 bases in the middle. The CDR3 region has the DNA TGTGCCAGCAGTGGGAACTATGGCTACACCTTC. Amino acid sequence: CASSGNYGYTF.

The genes are TRBV5-4 and TRBJ2-3, with D uncertain. Germline CDR1 SGHNT, CDR2 YYREEE (reference sequence). Trimming shortened V by 0 bases and J by 6 bases, and 5 bases separated the two germline ends. The CDR3 is 12 residues long. CDR3 nucleotides: TGTGCCAGCAGCTTGGTACGGGATACGCAGTATTTT. This sequence encodes CASSLVRDTQYF.

The rearrangement links TRBV29-1 to TRBJ2-5, with 8 bases lining up with TRBD1. The J call is doubtful: the DNA matches TRBJ2-7 better. This CDR3 contains 11 residues. CDR1 is SQVTM, CDR2 ANQGSEA, per germline. The CDR3: CSGATGDEQYF. In DNA form, the CDR3 reads TGCAGCGGTGCGACAGGGGACGAGCAGTACTTC.

This chain uses TRBV7-8 with TRBJ2-7, with D uncertain. The ends were cut back, 2 bases at V and 4 bases at J, with 15 bases in the middle. CDR3 size: 15 residues. The V gene's germline CDR1 is SGHVS and CDR2 FQNEAQ. The DNA for the CDR3 is TGTGCCAGCAGCTTATTGCCCGACACGTATTACGAGCAGTACTTC. Amino acids: CASSLLPDTYYEQYF.

This chain links TRBV15 with TRBJ2-1; 7 nucleotides agree with TRBD1. The germline CDR1 and CDR2 sequences are LNHNV and YYDKDF (reference sequence). J lost 3 bases, V lost 3 bases, and 5 bases had no gene match. The CDR3 loop spans 15 amino acids. CDR3 loop: CATSSTGTVYNEQFF. CDR3 nucleotides: TGTGCCACCAGCAGCACCGGGACAGTCTACAATGAGCAGTTCTTC.